A single sample is the source of the 23 T cell receptor beta chains below, sequenced in a study of vaccination and CD4 T cells after COVID-19. The Oncomine TCR Beta short-read assay was applied to DNA of cultured CD4+ T cells. TCRdb reprocessed the PCR reads via MiXCR and lists one record per CDR3 protein. The profile shows over 9,500 distinct CDR3 sequences, approximately 53% of them singletons. Treatment given: approximately 10-day PBMC culture with coronavirus spike peptide pools or control peptides (ViraFEST assay). The antigens for these receptors are not known. Input material: CD4+ T cells from blood, cultured in vitro. These receptor sequences come from a human donor who had recovered from COVID-19.

The rearrangement joins TRBV11-2 to TRBJ2-3; 11 nucleotides line up with TRBD2. In germline, CDR1 is SGHAT, CDR2 FQNNGV. Unmatched junction bases numbered 9, after V lost 6 bases and J lost 4 bases. This CDR3 region has 16 residues. CDR3 residues: CASRRVAGGSPDTQYF. CDR3 nucleotide sequence: TGTGCCAGCAGGCGAGTAGCGGGGGGGTCCCCAGATACGCAGTATTTT.

This clonotype occurred a few times. The chain is built from TRBV15 and TRBJ2-7, with D maybe TRBD1 (6 bases). Germline V gene lookup returns CDR1 LNHNV and CDR2 YYDKDF (reference sequence). V was shortened by 1 base and J by 5 bases, with 18 bases between the two germline ends. This CDR3 spans 16 amino acids. The CDR3 DNA is TGTGCCACCAGCAGAGGACGGACAGACGGCCTTGACGAGCAGTACTTC. This encodes CATSRGRTDGLDEQYF.

The sample holds a few counts of this clonotype. The chain has TRBV6-1 and TRBJ1-2, with D maybe TRBD1 (5 bases). The CDR3 loop spans 14 amino acids. Trimming pared 4 bases from V and 0 bases from J, leaving 9 bases between. Germline V gene sequence: CDR1 MNHNS, CDR2 SASEGT. The CDR3 sequence is CASSAGPANYGYTF. The CDR3, as DNA: TGTGCCAGCAGTGCGGGACCGGCTAACTATGGCTACACCTTC.

This chain links TRBV7-8 with TRBJ1-2; D not resolved. The CDR3 runs 12 residues. Trimming removed 3 bases from V and 7 bases from J, with 9 bases in between. From germline, CDR1 is SGHVS and CDR2 FQNEAQ. This CDR3 reads CASSFSEGGYTF. DNA for the CDR3: TGTGCCAGCAGCTTTTCCGAGGGTGGCTACACCTTC.

In this sample, this clonotype turned up a few times. The chain carries TRBV5-4 and TRBJ1-1; D gene unclear. The CDR3 is 14 amino acids. The ends were cut back, 4 bases at V and 4 bases at J, with 14 bases in the middle. Germline loops: CDR1 SGHNT, CDR2 YYREEE (reference sequence). This CDR3 reads CASSLRLASTEAFF. The CDR3 bases are TGTGCCAGCAGCCTCCGACTGGCCAGCACTGAAGCTTTCTTT.

The chain has TRBV5-4 and TRBJ2-1, with 8 bases fitting TRBD2. V gave up 9 bases and J gave up 6 bases; unmatched junction bases: 11. The CDR3 loop spans 14 amino acids. Per germline, CDR1 SGHNT and CDR2 YYREEE (reference sequence). This chain's CDR3 is CAKIGGAGSNEQFF. The CDR3 DNA reads as TGTGCCAAAATCGGGGGGGCCGGATCCAATGAGCAGTTCTTC.

This clonotype was detected once. The V and J genes are TRBV29-1 and TRBJ2-1, with D uncertain. This CDR3 spans 11 amino acids. Per germline, CDR1 SQVTM and CDR2 ANQGSEA. Trimming removed 4 bases from V and 4 bases from J, with 5 bases in between. The CDR3 loop reads CSVGSYNEQFF. The CDR3 nucleotides are TGCAGCGTTGGTAGTTACAATGAGCAGTTCTTC.

This clonotype was recorded once. This rearrangement joins TRBV18 to TRBJ1-3; the D gene is possibly TRBD1 (5 bases). Germline assignment: CDR1 KGHSH and CDR2 LQKENI. The CDR3 loop spans 15 amino acids. Trimming left V 3 bases short and J 2 bases short, with 11 bases between. The CDR3 nucleotides read TGTGCCAGCTCACCGACCAGGGAGACTGGAAACACCATATATTTT. Its translation: CASSPTRETGNTIYF.

This clonotype was recorded a few times. V gene TRBV4-1 combines with J gene TRBJ1-1; 7 bases are shared with TRBD1. V was pared by 1 base and J by 6 bases, with 5 bases of the junction left unmatched. The germline CDR1 and CDR2 sequences are MGHRA and YSYEKL. The CDR3 is 14 amino acids. CDR3 DNA sequence: TGCGCCAGCAGCCAAGCCCCGACAGGGTCTGAAGCTTTCTTT. It translates to CASSQAPTGSEAFF.

The chain uses TRBV7-2 and TRBJ2-7, with D unresolved. Trimming shortened V by 5 bases and J by 6 bases, and 11 bases separated the two germline ends. CDR1 is SGHTA and CDR2 is FQGNSA in the germline V gene. The CDR3 sequence is 12 residues long. The CDR3 here is CASSGRSAEQYF. As DNA, the CDR3 is TGTGCCAGCAGCGGGCGAAGTGCCGAGCAGTACTTC.

The chain is built from TRBV11-1 and TRBJ1-1, with unresolved D. The V gene's germline CDR1 is SGHAT and CDR2 FQDESV (reference sequence). This CDR3 has 14 residues. Trimming shortened V by 4 bases and J by 4 bases, and 13 bases separated the two germline ends. In nucleotides, the CDR3 is TGTGCCAGCAGCTGGGTGGGTGTCGGCACTGAAGCTTTCTTT. Amino acids: CASSWVGVGTEAFF.

The chain is built from TRBV11-2 and TRBJ1-2; possibly TRBD1 for D (6 bases). V lost 3 bases and J 4 bases, leaving 15 bases between the germline ends. Germline CDR1 and CDR2: SGHAT and FQNNGV. The CDR3 runs 15 residues. CDR3 sequence reads: CASSFNRGAGYGYTF. CDR3 coding DNA: TGTGCCAGCAGCTTCAACCGGGGGGCGGGCTATGGCTACACCTTC.

The DNA of the CDR3 is TGTGCCAGCAGCTTCGCTAGGGGAAGCTCTGGGGCCAACGTCCTGACTTTC. It encodes CASSFARGSSGANVLTF. This chain connects TRBV7-2 to TRBJ2-6, with TRBD1 as a possible D gene (5 bases). Trimming shortened V by 3 bases and J by 0 bases, and 12 bases separated the two germline ends. Germline CDR1 SGHTA, CDR2 FQGNSA. The CDR3 is 17 amino acids.

The table lists this clonotype with a few counts. J is TRBJ2-5 and V is TRBV19, with 7 bases matching TRBD2. Losses at the gene ends were 1 base for V and 1 base for J; bases not matched to a gene: 6. The CDR3 sequence is 16 residues long. Germline V CDR1 and CDR2: LNHDA, SQIVND (reference sequence). Written as DNA, the CDR3 is TGTGCCAGTAGTATAGCCGCCGGGACTACCCAAGAGACCCAGTACTTC. It codes for CASSIAAGTTQETQYF. Together with reference TRBV19 and TRBJ2-5, the CDR3 gives the full variable domain: DGGITQSPKYLFRKEGQNVTLSCEQNLNHDAMYWYRQDPGQGLRLIYYSQIVNDFQKGDIAEGYSVSREKKESFPLTVTSAQKNPTAFYLCASSIAAGTTQETQYFGPGTRLLVL.

This chain joins TRBV19 and TRBJ2-7, with 8 bases fitting TRBD2. Germline CDR1 reads LNHDA; CDR2 reads SQIVND (reference sequence). This CDR3 comprises 16 residues. V dropped 5 bases and J dropped 0; count of bases not matched to a gene: 9. CDR3 nucleotides: TGTGCCAGTAGTGCCCGGGGGGGAGGAGGCTCCTACGAGCAGTACTTC. Translated, it gives CASSARGGGGSYEQYF.

This sequence joins TRBV20-1 and TRBJ1-1; the D gene is possibly TRBD1 (5 bases). Germline-derived CDR1 and CDR2 are DFQATT and SNEGSKA (reference sequence). The CDR3 has 12 amino acids. The germline V and J ends were trimmed by 5 bases and 10 bases, with 17 bases remaining between them. DNA of the CDR3: TGCAGTGCTCCGGCGGGGGTTAGTGGAGCTTTCTTT. It specifies CSAPAGVSGAFF.

There are a few counts of this clonotype. DNA of the CDR3: TGTGCCAGCAGCTTAGTGTACAGGAACACTGAAGCTTTCTTT. Protein sequence: CASSLVYRNTEAFF. The genes are TRBV7-2 and TRBJ1-1; D is unclear. The CDR3 is 14 amino acids. The V gene lost 1 base and the J gene lost 1 base, with 7 bases spanning the gap. Germline assignment: CDR1 SGHTA and CDR2 FQGNSA.

This clonotype was seen a few times. V is TRBV24-1 and J is TRBJ2-3, with 12 bases lining up with TRBD2. The ends lost 7 bases at V and 6 bases at J; junction bases unmatched: 7. Germline V gene sequence: CDR1 KGHDR, CDR2 SFDVKD. CDR3 length: 15 amino acids. This CDR3 reads CATSLAGGPGDTQYF. DNA for the CDR3: TGTGCCACCAGCCTAGCGGGAGGGCCGGGGGATACGCAGTATTTT.

The chain recombines TRBV11-3 with TRBJ2-7, with TRBD1 matching over 10 bases. V shed 3 bases, J shed 3 bases, and the junction held 5 bases outside the gene matches. This CDR3 is 15 amino acids long. CDR1 is SGHNT and CDR2 is YENEEA in the germline V gene. CDR3 in DNA: TGTGCCAGCAGCTTGGGACAGGGGACCCACTACGAGCAGTACTTC. Its translation: CASSLGQGTHYEQYF. The entire variable domain, with the rest obtained from reference TRBV11-3 and TRBJ2-7, is as follows: EAGVVQSPRYKIIEKKQPVAFWCNPISGHNTLYWYLQNLGQGPELLIRYENEEAVDDSQLPKDRFSAERLKGVDSTLKIQPAELGDSAVYLCASSLGQGTHYEQYFGPGTRLTVT.

This clonotype has a handful of counts. The rearrangement links TRBV19 to TRBJ2-5; no clear D gene. The CDR3 sequence is 11 residues long. V was cut by 3 bases and J by 7 bases, with 6 bases left in between. Germline CDR1 is LNHDA and CDR2 is SQIVND (reference sequence). The CDR3 region is CASSIGGTQYF. In DNA, the CDR3 is TGTGCCAGTAGTATCGGTGGGACCCAGTACTTC.

The chain joins TRBV11-3 to TRBJ1-1, with D maybe TRBD1 (5 bases). This CDR3 spans 13 amino acids. In germline, CDR1 is SGHNT, CDR2 YENEEA. With 4 bases removed from V and 12 bases from J, the gap between germline ends came to 18 bases. The CDR3 DNA is TGTGCCAGCAGCTCAGAGGTGGGCAGGGTACCTTTCTTT. It codes for CASSSEVGRVPFF.

The chain joins TRBV11-2 to TRBJ2-2; 11 nucleotides line up with TRBD2. The germline V gene has CDR1 SGHAT and CDR2 FQNNGV. The CDR3 covers 22 residues. V lost 5 bases, J lost 0 bases, and 20 bases stayed unmatched. CDR3 residues: CASSLYHLTGTSGKANTGELFF. DNA for the CDR3: TGTGCCAGCAGCCTATACCATCTTACCGGGACTAGCGGCAAAGCGAACACCGGGGAGCTGTTTTTT. Combining the CDR3 with reference TRBV11-2 and TRBJ2-2 gives the whole variable domain EAGVAQSPRYKIIEKRQSVAFWCNPISGHATLYWYQQILGQGPKLLIQFQNNGVVDDSQLPKDRFSAERLKGVDSTLKIQPAKLEDSAVYLCASSLYHLTGTSGKANTGELFFGEGSRLTVL.

This clonotype was found once. The CDR3 DNA sequence: TGTGCCAGCAGCTTGATTACGGGATCTAGCGGGGAATTAAGGGGGACGCAGTATTTT. It specifies CASSLITGSSGELRGTQYF. The J gene is TRBJ2-3, the V gene TRBV11-3, with 9 positions matching TRBD2. CDR1 and CDR2 (germline): SGHNT, YENEEA. With V trimmed by 3 bases and J by 9 bases, 22 bases remained unmatched. The CDR3 is made up of 19 amino acids.